What follows are 5 T cell receptor beta chains derived from one specimen sequenced in a study of control samples from healthy donors and cancer patients. Sequencing was performed with immunoSEQ multiplex PCR; in TCRdb, only in-frame clones are kept and a portion is missing. The table shows hundreds of thousands of clones, with about nine tenths occurring only once. Sequenced material: PBMCs. The receptors come from a man aged 35 to 55 with head and neck cancer.

The rearrangement uses TRBV25-1 and TRBJ2-7; D is unclear. Germline V gene lookup returns CDR1 MGHDK and CDR2 SYGVNS. V lost 7 bases and J lost 4, with 17 bases in between. This CDR3 region has 14 residues. The DNA for the CDR3 is TGTGCCAGCACAGACAACAATCCTACTTACGAGCAGTACTTC. It yields the protein CASTDNNPTYEQYF.

This clone has a single count. The chain joins TRBV2 to TRBJ1-1; the match to TRBD1 covers 7 bases. The ends lost 7 bases at V and 5 bases at J; junction bases unmatched: 16. CDR1 and CDR2 (germline): SNHLY, FYNNEI. The CDR3 consists of 16 residues. CDR3 bases: TGTGCCAGCATCAAAGGAGGGGGCGGTAGGAGTACTGAAGCTTTCTTT. Translating gives CASIKGGGGRSTEAFF.

V gene TRBV5-1 combines with J gene TRBJ2-3, with 8 bases matching TRBD1. J lost 5 bases, V lost 3 bases, and 11 bases had no gene match. Germline loops: CDR1 SGHRS, CDR2 YFSETQ. There are 16 residues in the CDR3. CDR3 in amino acids: CASSSRTGTSKDTQYF. The CDR3, as DNA: TGCGCCAGCAGCTCGAGGACAGGGACGTCAAAAGATACGCAGTATTTT.

The rearrangement links TRBV5-1 to TRBJ2-1; 7 bases match TRBD2. The V gene's germline CDR1 is SGHRS and CDR2 YFSETQ. With V trimmed by 2 bases and J by 3 bases, 8 bases remained unmatched. CDR3 length: 16 residues. CDR3 nucleotide sequence: TGCGCCAGCAGCTTATCTCCCGGGACTAACTACAATGAGCAGTTCTTC. Protein sequence: CASSLSPGTNYNEQFF. The whole variable domain, filled in from reference TRBV5-1 and TRBJ2-1, reads KAGVTQTPRYLIKTRGQQVTLSCSPISGHRSVSWYQQTPGQGLQFLFEYFSETQRNKGNFPGRFSGRQFSNSRSEMNVSTLELGDSALYLCASSLSPGTNYNEQFFGPGTRLTVL.

The CDR3, as DNA: TGTGCCAGTAGTGCGGGACTAGCGGGAGGACTTTACAATGAGCAGTTCTTC. Translating gives CASSAGLAGGLYNEQFF. This chain connects TRBV19 to TRBJ2-1; TRBD2 matches at 15 bases. Germline V CDR1 and CDR2: LNHDA, SQIVND (reference sequence). Unmatched junction bases numbered 6, after V lost 5 bases and J lost 4 bases. CDR3 length: 17 amino acids.